The present T cell receptor (beta chain) was sequenced within a study of blood T cell repertoires in COVID-19. Measured with immunoSEQ multiplex PCR; TCRdb has only the in-frame clones, and not every one. This sample yields about 120,000 clones, of which roughly 88% are seen a single time; approximately 10% belongs to the top ten. CDR1 SNHLY and CDR2 FYNNEI come from the germline V gene. The CDR3 contains 13 residues. Deletions cut 11 bases from V and 8 bases from J, with 18 bases between. Sequencing was done on a sample of peripheral blood. This clonotype originated in a man in his forties or fifties with acute or convalescent COVID-19. V usage is TRBV2 and J usage is TRBJ1-4, with D possibly being TRBD1 (5 bases). CDR3: CAFNRGTGEKLFF. For the CDR3, the DNA is TGTGCCTTCAATCGGGGGACCGGGGAAAAACTGTTTTTT.